A selection of T cell receptor beta chains follows, all from one sample in a study of tumor and adjacent non-tumor tissue in lung cancer. Each CDR3 protein gets one entry after TCRdb re-called the multiplex PCR reads with MiXCR. The sample gives over 110,000 distinct CDR3 sequences, around 65% of which show up once; 15% to 20% is in the top ten. The sequencing input was lung tumor tissue. These receptors all stem from a man between 60 and 70 years old with small cell lung cancer. CDR3s include the opening cysteine and the closing phenylalanine or tryptophan. A D gene is named only where the DNA matches it firmly. Some rows have no size entry. The others give once, few or many, or a class for an expanded clone.

V	D	size	J	CDR3	DNA
TRBV14	NA	NA	TRBJ2-1	CASSQDWIVSEQFF	TGTGCCAGCAGCCAAGATTGGATAGTGTCTGAGCAGTTCTTC
TRBV28	TRBD2	NA	TRBJ2-3	CASCVEAGGPSTQYF	TGTGCCAGTTGTGTGGAAGCGGGAGGGCCGAGTACGCAGTATTTT
TRBV6-6	TRBD1	many	TRBJ2-2	CASSNTGGVGTGELFF	TGTGCCAGCAGTAACACAGGGGGCGTAGGCACCGGGGAGCTGTTTTTT
TRBV5-6	NA	NA	TRBJ2-1	CASTIGLDQDEQFF	TGTGCCAGCACCATTGGTCTCGACCAGGATGAGCAGTTCTTC
TRBV7-8	NA	NA	TRBJ2-3	CDSSLDRTDTQYF	TGTGACAGCAGCTTAGATAGGACAGATACGCAGTATTTT
TRBV20-1	TRBD1	few	TRBJ1-4	CSARESGTGGGEKLFF	TGCAGTGCTAGAGAATCGGGGACAGGGGGCGGCGAAAAACTGTTTTTT
TRBV6-5	TRBD1	once	TRBJ2-3	CASRRTGGTVTQYF	TGTGCCAGCAGACGAACAGGGGGCACAGTTACGCAGTATTTT
TRBV6-2/TRBV6-3	TRBD2	many	TRBJ2-2	CASRRLAGVRGGELFF	TGTGCCAGCAGAAGACTAGCGGGAGTCCGCGGCGGGGAGCTGTTTTTT
TRBV24-1	NA	NA	TRBJ2-3	CATSERGTRQRPTQYF	TGTGCCACCAGTGAACGTGGGACAAGACAGCGCCCTACGCAGTATTTT
TRBV12-3/TRBV12-4	NA	NA	TRBJ2-7	CASSLAIRQYF	TGTGCCAGCAGTTTAGCTATAAGGCAGTACTTC
TRBV20-1	NA	NA	TRBJ2-4	CSANLKGLGIQYF	TGCAGTGCTAATCTTAAGGGCCTAGGCATTCAGTACTTC
TRBV11-1	NA	NA	TRBJ2-1	CASSLGQMLGGDQFF	TGTGCCAGCAGCTTAGGACAAATGCTCGGGGGTGACCAGTTCTTC
TRBV6-5	TRBD1	few	TRBJ1-6	CASSYSRDSYNSPLHF	TGTGCCAGCAGTTACTCGAGGGACAGCTATAATTCACCCCTCCACTTT
TRBV20-1	NA	NA	TRBJ1-1	CIARAPPRGAFF	TGCATTGCTAGAGCCCCCCCCCGGGGAGCTTTCTTT
TRBV6-1	TRBD1	many	TRBJ1-5	CASSAGRGNSNQPQHF	TGTGCCAGCAGTGCCGGCAGGGGGAATAGCAATCAGCCCCAGCATTTT
TRBV11-2	TRBD2	NA	TRBJ2-3	CASNSTLAGVADTQYF	TGTGCCAGCAACTCGACTCTAGCGGGAGTGGCAGATACGCAGTATTTT
TRBV11-1	TRBD2	NA	TRBJ2-1	CASNSVLAGGPYDEQFF	TGTGCCAGCAACTCGGTACTAGCGGGAGGGCCCTACGATGAGCAGTTCTTC
TRBV12-3/TRBV12-4	TRBD1	few	TRBJ2-3	CATSGQHTDTQYF	TGTGCCACTTCGGGACAGCACACAGATACGCAGTATTTT
TRBV20-1	NA	NA	TRBJ1-1	CSTRPGHQNTEAFF	TGCAGTACGAGACCGGGACACCAGAACACTGAAGCTTTCTTT
TRBV20-1	NA	NA	TRBJ2-1	CSVPTCGTYNGQLF	TGCAGTGTTCCGACTTGCGGGACCTACAATGGGCAGCTCTTC
TRBV5-5	TRBD1	few	TRBJ1-6	CASSPSFNPGTGNSPLHF	TGTGCCAGCAGCCCATCATTCAATCCCGGGACAGGGAATTCACCCCTCCACTTT
TRBV29-1	TRBD2	NA	TRBJ2-2	CSVRGLAEPPQNTGELFF	TGCAGCGTGAGGGGACTAGCGGAACCCCCTCAAAACACCGGGGAGCTGTTTTTT
TRBV6-5	NA	NA	TRBJ2-3	CACRYSMADTQYF	TGTGCCTGCAGATACTCGATGGCAGATACGCAGTATTTT
TRBV28	NA	few	TRBJ1-2	CATWDRYGYTF	TGTGCCACCTGGGACCGTTATGGCTACACCTTC
TRBV4-1	TRBD1	NA	TRBJ1-2	CTSSPGEQGAGAYTF	TGCACCAGCAGCCCAGGAGAACAGGGGGCGGGTGCCTACACCTTC
TRBV6-5	TRBD1	NA	TRBJ1-1	CACSYWGQGGTEAFF	TGCGCCTGCAGTTACTGGGGACAGGGGGGAACTGAAGCTTTCTTT
TRBV20-1	TRBD2	many	TRBJ2-1	CSARPTLREGRSNEQFF	TGCAGTGCTAGACCCACCCTCCGGGAGGGCCGCAGCAATGAGCAGTTCTTC
TRBV6-1	TRBD1	NA	TRBJ1-3	CATADRTGNTIYF	TGTGCCACCGCGGACAGGACTGGAAACACCATATATTTT
TRBV20-1	TRBD2	many	TRBJ2-1	CSASGWGRGGEQFF	TGCAGTGCTAGTGGGTGGGGGCGGGGGGGTGAGCAGTTCTTC
TRBV20-1	NA	few	TRBJ1-1	CSARPPSYTEAFF	TGCAGTGCTAGACCACCCTCGTACACTGAAGCTTTCTTT
TRBV29-1	NA	many	TRBJ2-3	CSVVNPGTQYF	TGCAGCGTTGTTAACCCCGGGACGCAGTATTTT
TRBV28	NA	NA	TRBJ2-5	CASSRPTDPGRTQYF	TGTGCCAGCAGCCGACCGACGGACCCTGGACGGACCCAGTACTTC
TRBV20-1	NA	NA	TRBJ2-7	CSATPGVGSYEQCF	TGCAGTGCTACCCCTGGTGTGGGATCCTACGAGCAATGCTTC
TRBV6-1	NA	many	TRBJ2-5	CASSLWDVRETQYF	TGTGCCAGCAGTCTCTGGGATGTTAGAGAGACCCAGTACTTC
TRBV6-5	NA	many	TRBJ2-1	CASAPGDSRDEQFF	TGTGCCAGCGCCCCGGGTGACAGTAGGGATGAGCAGTTCTTC
TRBV20-1	NA	NA	TRBJ1-2	CSARQRAADYTF	TGCAGTGCTAGACAGAGGGCGGCGGACTACACCTTC
TRBV11-2	TRBD1	many	TRBJ2-2	CASTMDRGLGTGELFF	TGTGCCAGCACCATGGACAGGGGTCTAGGGACCGGGGAGCTGTTTTTT
TRBV5-1	NA	NA	TRBJ2-7	CASSLAAGTNYNEQYF	TGCGCCAGCAGCTTGGCCGCGGGGACCAACTACAATGAGCAGTACTTC
TRBV5-4	TRBD1	once	TRBJ1-4	CANSLTETGVDSTNEKLFF	TGTGCCAACAGCTTGACGGAGACAGGGGTTGATTCAACTAATGAAAAACTGTTTTTT
TRBV14	NA	once	TRBJ2-1	CASSHGMGEQFF	TGTGCCAGCAGCCATGGGATGGGTGAGCAGTTCTTC
TRBV6-2/TRBV6-3	NA	NA	TRBJ2-1	CANGYLTNTNEQFF	TGTGCCAATGGTTACTTGACGAACACCAATGAGCAGTTCTTC
TRBV11-3	TRBD2	few	TRBJ2-1	CASSPASGRAFNEQFF	TGTGCCAGCAGCCCGGCTAGCGGGAGGGCTTTCAATGAGCAGTTCTTT
TRBV6-5	NA	many	TRBJ1-2	CASRAAAAGYTF	TGTGCCAGCAGGGCGGCCGCGGCAGGCTACACCTTC
TRBV5-1	NA	once	TRBJ2-5	CASSPLSGRVTQYF	TGCGCCAGCAGCCCTCTGAGCGGAAGAGTGACCCAGTACTTC
TRBV5-1	NA	NA	TRBJ2-1	CASSRTGTTSYNEQFF	TGCGCCAGCAGCAGAACAGGGACTACCTCCTACAATGAGCAGTTTTTC
TRBV20-1	TRBD2	NA	TRBJ2-1	CSALGLAGAWEQFF	TGCAGTGCCCTGGGGTTAGCGGGTGCGTGGGAGCAGTTCTTC
TRBV29-1	TRBD2	many	TRBJ2-1	CSVETSGSWNEQFF	TGCAGCGTTGAGACTAGCGGGAGTTGGAATGAGCAGTTCTTC
TRBV29-1	NA	NA	TRBJ2-1	CSGLQGASGVYYNEQFF	TGCAGCGGCCTACAGGGGGCTAGCGGGGTGTACTACAATGAGCAGTTCTTC
TRBV5-1	NA	NA	TRBJ2-3	CASNLRTVRGTDTQYF	TGCGCCAGCAACTTGCGGACGGTCAGGGGCACAGATACGCAGTATTTT
TRBV28	NA	few	TRBJ2-3	CASSSRLRDTRYF	TGTGCCAGCAGCTCCCGCCTCAGGGATACGCGGTATTTT
TRBV20-1	NA	once	TRBJ1-4	CIARYRDNEKLFF	TGTATTGCTAGATACAGGGATAATGAAAAACTGTTTTTT
TRBV20-1	TRBD1	few	TRBJ2-2	CGARDRDRSLELFF	TGCGGTGCTAGAGACCGGGACAGGTCCTTGGAGCTGTTTTTT
TRBV11-2	NA	NA	TRBJ2-1	CASSLASSDSYELFF	TGTGCCAGCAGCTTAGCTTCTAGTGACTCCTACGAGCTGTTCTTC